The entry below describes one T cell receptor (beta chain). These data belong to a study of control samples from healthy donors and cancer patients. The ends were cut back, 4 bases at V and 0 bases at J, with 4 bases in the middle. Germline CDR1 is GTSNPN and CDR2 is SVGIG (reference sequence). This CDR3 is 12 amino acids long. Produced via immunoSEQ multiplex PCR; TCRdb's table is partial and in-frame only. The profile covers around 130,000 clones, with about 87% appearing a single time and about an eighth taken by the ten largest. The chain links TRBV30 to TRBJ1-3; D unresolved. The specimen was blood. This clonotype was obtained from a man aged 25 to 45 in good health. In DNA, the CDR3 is TGTGCCTGGACAGACTCTGGAAACACCATATATTTT. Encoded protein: CAWTDSGNTIYF.